The 5 T cell receptor beta chains reported below all come from one sample, sequenced in a study of blood T cell repertoires in COVID-19. Assay used: immunoSEQ multiplex PCR; TCRdb lists only in-frame clones, some missing. This sample has over 85,000 clones, with roughly 82% found just once. The sequencing input was peripheral blood. The receptors come from a woman aged 55 to 70 with acute or convalescent COVID-19.

V usage is TRBV4-3 and J usage is TRBJ1-2; D is unresolved. Trimming shortened V by 2 bases and J by 7 bases, and 20 bases separated the two germline ends. The germline V gene encodes CDR1 LGHNA and CDR2 YSLEER. The CDR3 is 16 residues long. The DNA for the CDR3 is TGCGCCAGCAGCCAACCTCCTCTGGGCCCTATTAGTGGCTACACCTTC. It translates to CASSQPPLGPISGYTF.

V gene TRBV28 combines with J gene TRBJ1-6; TRBD1 agrees at 7 bases. Germline CDR1 is MDHEN and CDR2 is SYDVKM. V dropped 6 bases and J dropped 4; count of bases not matched to a gene: 6. CDR3 length: 15 residues. The CDR3 coding sequence is TGTGCCAGCAGGCCCCCGGGACAGTATAATTCACCCCTCCACTTT. This codes for CASRPPGQYNSPLHF.

This clone was seen at least ten times. The chain carries TRBV28 and TRBJ1-2; D unresolved. This CDR3 has 14 amino acids. Trimming removed 1 base from V and 7 bases from J, with 13 bases in between. CDR1 and CDR2 from the germline V gene are MDHEN and SYDVKM. Written as DNA, the CDR3 is TGTGCCAGCAGTTTATCGTCCTTTGGCGGTGGCTACACCTTC. This codes for CASSLSSFGGGYTF.

This clone appeared once. The gene calls are TRBV9 and TRBJ2-5, with TRBD1 matching 7 bases. V dropped 0 bases and J dropped 5; count of bases not matched to a gene: 7. The CDR3 loop spans 15 amino acids. In germline, CDR1 is SGDLS, CDR2 YYNGEE. CDR3 loop: CASSVGQGRFETQYF. The CDR3 nucleotides are TGTGCCAGCAGCGTAGGACAGGGTAGGTTCGAGACCCAGTACTTC.

The V call is TRBV6-5, the J call TRBJ2-3; possibly TRBD2 for D (7 bases). V lost 11 bases and J 6 bases, leaving 18 bases between the germline ends. The CDR3 runs 13 residues. Per germline, CDR1 MNHEY and CDR2 SVGAGI. The CDR3 here is CACAGGGWDTQYF. The CDR3 bases are TGTGCCTGCGCTGGGGGGGGCTGGGATACGCAGTATTTT.